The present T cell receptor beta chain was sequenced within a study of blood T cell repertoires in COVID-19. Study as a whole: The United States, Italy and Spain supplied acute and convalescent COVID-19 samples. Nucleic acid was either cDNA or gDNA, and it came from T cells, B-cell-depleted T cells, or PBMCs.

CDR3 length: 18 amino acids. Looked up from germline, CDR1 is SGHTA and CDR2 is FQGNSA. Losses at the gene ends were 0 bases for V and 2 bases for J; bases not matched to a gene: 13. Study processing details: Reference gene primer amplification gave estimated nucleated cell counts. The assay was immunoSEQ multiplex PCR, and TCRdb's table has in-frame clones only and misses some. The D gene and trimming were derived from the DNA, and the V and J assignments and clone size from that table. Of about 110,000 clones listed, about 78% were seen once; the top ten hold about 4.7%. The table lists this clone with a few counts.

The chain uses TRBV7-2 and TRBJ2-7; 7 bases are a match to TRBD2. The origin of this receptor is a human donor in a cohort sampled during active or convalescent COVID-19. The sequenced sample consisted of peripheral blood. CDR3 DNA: TGTGCCAGCAGCTTAGCGCCACTCCTAGCGGCCCAAACCTACGAGCAGTACTTC. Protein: CASSLAPLLAAQTYEQYF. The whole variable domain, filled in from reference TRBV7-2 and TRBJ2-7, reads GAGVSQSPSNKVTEKGKDVELRCDPISGHTALYWYRQSLGQGLEFLIYFQGNSAPDKSGLPSDRFSAERTGGSVSTLTIQRTQQEDSAVYLCASSLAPLLAAQTYEQYFGPGTRLTVT.